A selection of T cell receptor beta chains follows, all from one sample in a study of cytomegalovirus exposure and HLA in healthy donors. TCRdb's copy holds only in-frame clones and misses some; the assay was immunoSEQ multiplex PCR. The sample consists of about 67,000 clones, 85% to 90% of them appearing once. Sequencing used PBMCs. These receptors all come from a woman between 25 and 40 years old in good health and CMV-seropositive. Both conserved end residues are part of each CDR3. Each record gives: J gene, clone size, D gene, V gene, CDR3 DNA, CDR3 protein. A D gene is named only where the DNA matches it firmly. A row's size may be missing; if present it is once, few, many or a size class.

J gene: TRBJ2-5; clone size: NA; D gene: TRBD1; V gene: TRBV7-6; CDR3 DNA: TGTGCCAGCAGCTTAGGGAACAGGGGGCTTTCCCACCTGGTGGTGACCCAGTACTTC; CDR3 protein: CASSLGNRGLSHLVVTQYF
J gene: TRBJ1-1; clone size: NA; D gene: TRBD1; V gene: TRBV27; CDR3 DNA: TGTGCCAGCAGTTTTTGGGGACAGGGGACTGAAGCTTTCTTT; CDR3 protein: CASSFWGQGTEAFF
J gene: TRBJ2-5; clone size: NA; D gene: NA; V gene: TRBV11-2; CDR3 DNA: TGTGCCAGCAGCTTAATCCGGGTACAGTACTTC; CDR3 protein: CASSLIRVQYF
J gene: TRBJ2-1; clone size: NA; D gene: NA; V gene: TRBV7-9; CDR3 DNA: TGTGCCAGCAGCTTAGTTCAGGGTGAACATGAGCAGTTCTTC; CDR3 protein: CASSLVQGEHEQFF
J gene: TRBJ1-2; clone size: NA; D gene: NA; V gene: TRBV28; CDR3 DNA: TGTGCCAGCAGTTTACGGGTTAACTATGGCTACACCTTC; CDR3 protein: CASSLRVNYGYTF
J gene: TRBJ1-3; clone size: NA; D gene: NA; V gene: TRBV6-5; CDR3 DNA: TGTGCCAGCAGTAACCCGACGGAGAGCGGGAACACCATATATTTT; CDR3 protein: CASSNPTESGNTIYF
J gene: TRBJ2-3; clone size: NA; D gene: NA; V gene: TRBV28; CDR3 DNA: TGTGCCAGCCTGGGACGGGAGTTTGGGGATACGCAGTATTTT; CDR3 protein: CASLGREFGDTQYF
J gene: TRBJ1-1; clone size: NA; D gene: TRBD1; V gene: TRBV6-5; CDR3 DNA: TGTGCCAGCATCTTACAGGGGACCACTGAAGCTTTCTTT; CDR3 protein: CASILQGTTEAFF
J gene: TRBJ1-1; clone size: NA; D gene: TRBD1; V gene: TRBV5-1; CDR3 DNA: TGCGCCAGCAGCGGACCGGGACAGGGTGGGACTGAAGCTTTCTTT; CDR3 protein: CASSGPGQGGTEAFF
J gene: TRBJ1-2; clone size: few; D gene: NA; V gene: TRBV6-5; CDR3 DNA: TGTGCCAGCAGTAAACAGGTCCAGGGCAGTGGCTACACCTTC; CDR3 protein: CASSKQVQGSGYTF
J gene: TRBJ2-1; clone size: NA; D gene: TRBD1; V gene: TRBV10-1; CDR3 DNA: TGCGCCAGCAGCCCGGGACAGCTTAATGAGCAGTTCTTC; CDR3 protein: CASSPGQLNEQFF
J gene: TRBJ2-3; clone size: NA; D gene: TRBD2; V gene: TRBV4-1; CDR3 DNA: TGCGCCAGCAGCCAAGTCCCACTAGCGGTGGGTACAGATACGCAGTATTTT; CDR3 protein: CASSQVPLAVGTDTQYF
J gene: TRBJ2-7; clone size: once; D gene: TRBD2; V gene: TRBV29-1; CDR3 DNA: TGCAGCGTCGCTAGCGGGAGCTACGAGCAGTACTTC; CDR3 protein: CSVASGSYEQYF
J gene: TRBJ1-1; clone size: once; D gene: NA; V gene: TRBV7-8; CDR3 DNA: TGTGCCAGCAGCCCACAGGGAATAGGGGCCATGAACACTGAAGCTTTCTTT; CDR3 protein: CASSPQGIGAMNTEAFF
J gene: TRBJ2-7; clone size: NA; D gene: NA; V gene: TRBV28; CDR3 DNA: TGTGCCAGCAGTTTCCCCCTCGGGAGCAGCTCCTACGAGCAGTACTTC; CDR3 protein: CASSFPLGSSSYEQYF
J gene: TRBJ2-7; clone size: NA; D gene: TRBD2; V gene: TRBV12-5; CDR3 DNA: TGTGCTAGTGGCGTTGGGACCGACATGAGTGGACTAGCGGAGGGACCCTACGAGCAGTACTTC; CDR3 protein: CASGVGTDMSGLAEGPYEQYF
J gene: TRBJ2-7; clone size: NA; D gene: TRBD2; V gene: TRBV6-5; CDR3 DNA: TGTGCCACCCGTAGCGGGAGTTACGAGCAGTACTTC; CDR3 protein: CATRSGSYEQYF
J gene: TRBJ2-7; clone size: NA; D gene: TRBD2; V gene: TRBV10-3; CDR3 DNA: TGTGCCATCAGTTTGATACCTAGCGGGAGTCGCTCCTACGAGCAGTACTTC; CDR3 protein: CAISLIPSGSRSYEQYF
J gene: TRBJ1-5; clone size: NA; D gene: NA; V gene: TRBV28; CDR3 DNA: TGTGCCAGCAGACCACCCAACAGGTTTAGCAATCAGCCCCAGCATTTT; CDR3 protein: CASRPPNRFSNQPQHF
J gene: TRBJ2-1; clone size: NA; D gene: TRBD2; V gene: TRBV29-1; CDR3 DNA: TGCAGCGTTGAGGGTAGCGGGAGTGAGAGCTCCTACAATGAGCAGTTCTTC; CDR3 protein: CSVEGSGSESSYNEQFF
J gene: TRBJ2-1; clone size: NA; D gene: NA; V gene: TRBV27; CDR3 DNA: TGTGCCAGCAGTAGAGGGTCTGAGCAGTTCTTC; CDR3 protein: CASSRGSEQFF
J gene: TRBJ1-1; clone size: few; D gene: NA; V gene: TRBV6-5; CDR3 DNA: TGTGCCAGCAGTTATCAAGGAACAGGAGAAGCTTTCTTT; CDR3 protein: CASSYQGTGEAFF
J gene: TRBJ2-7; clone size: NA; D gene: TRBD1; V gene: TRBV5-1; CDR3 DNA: TGCGCCAGCAGCTTGGTAGGGACAGAAAACTACGAGCAGTACTTC; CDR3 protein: CASSLVGTENYEQYF
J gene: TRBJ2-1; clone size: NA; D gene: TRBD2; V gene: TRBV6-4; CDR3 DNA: TGTGCCAGCAGTGCCGGGACTACCTCCTACAATGAGCAGTTCTTC; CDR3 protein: CASSAGTTSYNEQFF
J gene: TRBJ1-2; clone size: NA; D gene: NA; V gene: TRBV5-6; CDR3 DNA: TGTGCCAGCAGCCCGCGGACAGTCTATGGCTACACCTTC; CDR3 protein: CASSPRTVYGYTF
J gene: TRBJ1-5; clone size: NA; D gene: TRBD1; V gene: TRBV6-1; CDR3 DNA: TGTGCCAGCAGTGGGGTGGGACAGCTCTATAGCAATCAGCCCCAGCATTTT; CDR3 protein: CASSGVGQLYSNQPQHF
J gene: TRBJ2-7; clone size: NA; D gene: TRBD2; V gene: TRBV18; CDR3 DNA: TGTGCCAGCTCACCAGGACCCGGGACTAGCGCCTACGAGCAGTACTTC; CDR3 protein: CASSPGPGTSAYEQYF